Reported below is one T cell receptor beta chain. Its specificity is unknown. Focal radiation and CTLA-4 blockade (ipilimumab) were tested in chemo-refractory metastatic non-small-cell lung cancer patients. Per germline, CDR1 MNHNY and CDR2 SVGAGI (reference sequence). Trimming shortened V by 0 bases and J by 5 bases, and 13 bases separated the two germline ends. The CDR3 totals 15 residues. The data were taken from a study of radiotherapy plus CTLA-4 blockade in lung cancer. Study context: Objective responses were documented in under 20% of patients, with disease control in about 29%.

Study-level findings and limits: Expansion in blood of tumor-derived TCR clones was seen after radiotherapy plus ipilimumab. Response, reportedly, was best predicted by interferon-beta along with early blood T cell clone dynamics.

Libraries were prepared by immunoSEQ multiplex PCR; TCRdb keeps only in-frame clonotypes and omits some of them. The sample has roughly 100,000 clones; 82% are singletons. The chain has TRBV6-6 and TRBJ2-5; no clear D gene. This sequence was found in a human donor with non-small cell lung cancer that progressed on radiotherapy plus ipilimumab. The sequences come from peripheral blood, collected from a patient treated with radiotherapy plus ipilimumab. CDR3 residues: CASSYSTLGRETQYF. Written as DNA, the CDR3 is TGTGCCAGCAGTTACTCGACCCTCGGGCGCGAGACCCAGTACTTC.